The T cell receptor (beta chain) described here comes from a study of shared clonotypes between healthy human individuals. Overall study context: Donors consisted of two women and a few men between 18 and 49.

The protocol was immunoSEQ multiplex PCR, while the TCRdb copy is restricted to in-frame clones and leaves out a portion. Counted here are some 2,000,000 clones, roughly 95% occurring once; the ten biggest clones make up 0.13%. This CDR3 is 15 amino acids long. V was trimmed by 1 base and J by 4 bases, leaving 13 bases between them. Germline assignment: CDR1 MGHRA and CDR2 YSYEKL. This TCR came from a man between 18 and 29 years old in good health. Source material: naive CD4+ T cells sorted from blood. The sample's subset: CD45RA+ positively selected. The V gene is TRBV4-1, the J gene TRBJ1-2; no reliable D call. In DNA, the CDR3 is TGCGCCAGCAGCCAAGTTTCAGCGGGAAGCTATGGCTACACCTTC. Encoded protein: CASSQVSAGSYGYTF.